This passage covers 10 T cell receptor beta chains from one sample sequenced in a study of blood T cell repertoires in COVID-19. The method was immunoSEQ multiplex PCR; TCRdb's version includes in-frame clones alone and lacks a portion of them. Of roughly 120,000 clones detected, 75% to 85% appear once; the ten largest clones hold around an eighth. The sequenced material came from peripheral blood. These receptor sequences come from a human donor in a cohort sampled during active COVID-19.

The rearrangement uses TRBV19 and TRBJ2-3; TRBD2 might be the D (6 bases). V lost 7 bases and J 0 bases, leaving 11 bases between the germline ends. The CDR3 length is 14 residues. Germline V gene lookup returns CDR1 LNHDA and CDR2 SQIVND (reference sequence). In DNA form, the CDR3 reads TGTGCCAGTAAGCCGGGACTCAGCACAGATACGCAGTATTTT. It encodes CASKPGLSTDTQYF.

This clone came up once. The V call is TRBV19, the J call TRBJ2-2; 13 nucleotides line up with TRBD2. The V gene's germline CDR1 is LNHDA and CDR2 SQIVND (reference sequence). CDR3 length: 15 amino acids. Germline trimming cut 4 bases from V and 5 bases from J; bases unmatched to any gene: 1. The CDR3 loop is CASSTLAGGTGELFF. The CDR3 nucleotides are TGTGCCAGTAGTACACTAGCGGGGGGGACCGGGGAGCTGTTTTTT. The full variable domain, with the rest looked up from reference TRBV19 and TRBJ2-2, is DGGITQSPKYLFRKEGQNVTLSCEQNLNHDAMYWYRQDPGQGLRLIYYSQIVNDFQKGDIAEGYSVSREKKESFPLTVTSAQKNPTAFYLCASSTLAGGTGELFFGEGSRLTVL.

V is TRBV20-1 and J is TRBJ2-1; 8 positions match TRBD2. Germline V gene sequence: CDR1 DFQATT, CDR2 SNEGSKA (reference sequence). J was trimmed by 12 bases and V by 3 bases; bases with no gene match: 10. The CDR3 is 13 amino acids. DNA for the CDR3: TGCAGTGCTAGTGGGGCTACGGGGGGGGTGCAGTTCTTC. This sequence encodes CSASGATGGVQFF.

This chain uses TRBV7-9 with TRBJ1-1; the D gene is possibly TRBD1 (5 bases). The CDR3 consists of 15 residues. CDR1 SEHNR and CDR2 FQNEAQ come from the germline V gene (reference sequence). With 0 bases removed from V and 3 bases from J, the gap between germline ends came to 11 bases. The CDR3: CASSLAVGGDTEAFF. CDR3 sequence (DNA): TGTGCCAGCAGCTTAGCCGTCGGGGGGGACACTGAAGCTTTCTTT.

This clone was detected only once. The V gene is TRBV5-8, the J gene TRBJ2-7, with a tentative D call TRBD1 (6 bases). Germline V CDR1 and CDR2: SGHTS, YDEGEE. The CDR3 sequence is 17 residues long. With 4 bases removed from V and 0 bases from J, the gap between germline ends came to 20 bases. The CDR3 region has the DNA TGTGCCAGCAGCAGGACCATGACAGGTCTTAGCTCCTACGAGCAGTACTTC. This codes for CASSRTMTGLSSYEQYF.

In this sample, this clone turned up once. The V gene is TRBV28, the J gene TRBJ1-2; weak D call: TRBD1 (5 bases). The length of the CDR3 is 13 residues. The germline V gene encodes CDR1 MDHEN and CDR2 SYDVKM. V lost 5 bases to trimming and J lost 5 bases, with 12 bases between them. CDR3 amino acids: CASSQPGGYGYTF. In DNA form, the CDR3 reads TGTGCCAGCAGTCAGCCGGGGGGGTATGGCTACACCTTC.

This chain joins TRBV19 and TRBJ1-5; tentative D call: TRBD1 (5 bases). Trimming stripped 2 bases from V and 2 bases from J, with 10 bases between. The germline V gene has CDR1 LNHDA and CDR2 SQIVND (reference sequence). CDR3 size: 15 residues. CDR3: CASSIIDSGNQPQHF. CDR3 in DNA: TGTGCCAGTAGTATAATTGACAGCGGCAATCAGCCCCAGCATTTT.

The rearrangement links TRBV3-1 (or the pseudogene TRBV3-2) to TRBJ2-7; 12 nucleotides agree with TRBD2. V dropped 0 bases and J dropped 2; count of bases not matched to a gene: 11. The CDR3 has 19 amino acids. Germline V CDR1 and CDR2: LGHDT, YNNKEL (reference sequence). CDR3 nucleotide sequence: TGTGCCAGCAGCCAAGATCCCCCAACTAGCGGGGGGTCACCCTACGAGCAGTACTTC. It is translated as CASSQDPPTSGGSPYEQYF.

The rearrangement uses TRBV10-3 and TRBJ1-6; 8 bases map to TRBD1. Germline CDR1 and CDR2: ENHRY and SYGVKD. V gave up 8 bases and J gave up 8 bases; unmatched junction bases: 8. The CDR3 is 14 amino acids. The CDR3 spells CAISDRGSDSPLHF. CDR3 DNA sequence: TGTGCCATCTCTGACAGGGGATCGGATTCACCCCTCCACTTT.

The V call is TRBV18, the J call TRBJ1-1; no clear D gene. The germline CDR1 and CDR2 sequences are KGHSH and LQKENI. Trimming left V 3 bases short and J 0 bases short, with 14 bases between. The CDR3 runs 16 residues. CDR3 sequence: CASSPFEGNMNTEAFF. For the CDR3, the DNA is TGTGCCAGCTCACCGTTCGAGGGAAACATGAACACTGAAGCTTTCTTT.